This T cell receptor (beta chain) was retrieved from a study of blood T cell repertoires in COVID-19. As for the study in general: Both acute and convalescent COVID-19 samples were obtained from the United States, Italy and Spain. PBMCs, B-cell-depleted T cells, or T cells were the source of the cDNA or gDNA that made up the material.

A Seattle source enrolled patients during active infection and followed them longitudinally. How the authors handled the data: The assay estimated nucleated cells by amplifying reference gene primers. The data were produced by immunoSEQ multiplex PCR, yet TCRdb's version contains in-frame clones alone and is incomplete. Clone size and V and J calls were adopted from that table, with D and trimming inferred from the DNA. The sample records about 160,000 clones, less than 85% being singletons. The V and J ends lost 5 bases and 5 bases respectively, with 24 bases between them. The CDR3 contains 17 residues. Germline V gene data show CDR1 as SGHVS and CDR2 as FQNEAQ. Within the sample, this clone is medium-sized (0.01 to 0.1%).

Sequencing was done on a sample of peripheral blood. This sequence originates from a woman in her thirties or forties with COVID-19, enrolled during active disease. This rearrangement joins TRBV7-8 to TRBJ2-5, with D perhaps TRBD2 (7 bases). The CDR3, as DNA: TGTGCCAGCAGCCACCTGGGGGGCGGGGGAGGCGGGGAGACCCAGTACTTC. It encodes CASSHLGGGGGGETQYF.